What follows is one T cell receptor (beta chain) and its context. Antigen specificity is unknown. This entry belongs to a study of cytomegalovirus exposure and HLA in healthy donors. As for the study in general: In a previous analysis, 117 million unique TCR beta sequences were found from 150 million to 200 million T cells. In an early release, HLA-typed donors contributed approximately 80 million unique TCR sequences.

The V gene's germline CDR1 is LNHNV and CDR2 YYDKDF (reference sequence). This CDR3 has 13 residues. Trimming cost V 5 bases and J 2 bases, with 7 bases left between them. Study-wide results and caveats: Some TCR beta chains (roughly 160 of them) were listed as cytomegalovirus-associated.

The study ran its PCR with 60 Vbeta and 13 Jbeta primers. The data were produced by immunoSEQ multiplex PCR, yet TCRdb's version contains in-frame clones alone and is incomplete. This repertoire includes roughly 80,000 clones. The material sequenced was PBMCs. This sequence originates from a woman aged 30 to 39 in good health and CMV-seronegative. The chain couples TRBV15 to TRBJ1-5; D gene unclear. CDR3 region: CATSARGNQPQHF. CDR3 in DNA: TGTGCCACCAGCGCCCGGGGCAATCAGCCCCAGCATTTT.